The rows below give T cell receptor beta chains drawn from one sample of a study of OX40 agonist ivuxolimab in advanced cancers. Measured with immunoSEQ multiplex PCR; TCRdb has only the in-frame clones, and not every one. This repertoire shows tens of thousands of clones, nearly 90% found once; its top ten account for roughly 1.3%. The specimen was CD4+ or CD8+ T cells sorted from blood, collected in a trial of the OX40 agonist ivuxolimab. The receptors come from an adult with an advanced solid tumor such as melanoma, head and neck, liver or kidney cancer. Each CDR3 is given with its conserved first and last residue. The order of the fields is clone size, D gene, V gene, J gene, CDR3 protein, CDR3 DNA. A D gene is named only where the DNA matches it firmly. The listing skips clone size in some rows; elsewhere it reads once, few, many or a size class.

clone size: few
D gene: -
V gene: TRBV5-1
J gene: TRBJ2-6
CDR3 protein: CASLGDSGANVLTF
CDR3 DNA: TGCGCCAGCCTGGGGGACTCTGGGGCCAACGTCCTGACTTTC

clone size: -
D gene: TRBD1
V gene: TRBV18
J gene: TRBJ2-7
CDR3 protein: CASSPSGQGYEQYF
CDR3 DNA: TGTGCCAGCTCACCAAGCGGACAGGGGTACGAGCAGTACTTC

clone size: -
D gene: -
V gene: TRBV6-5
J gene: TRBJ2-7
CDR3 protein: CASSRDALGEQYF
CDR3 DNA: TGTGCCAGCAGCCGCGACGCACTCGGCGAGCAGTACTTC

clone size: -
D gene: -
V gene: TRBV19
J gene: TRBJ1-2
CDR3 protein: CASSTQASGGSGYTF
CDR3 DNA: TGTGCCAGTAGTACACAAGCATCGGGGGGAAGTGGCTACACCTTC

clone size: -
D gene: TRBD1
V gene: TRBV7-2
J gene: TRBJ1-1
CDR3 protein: CASSRIGGANTEAFF
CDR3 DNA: TGTGCCAGCAGCCGTATAGGGGGCGCGAACACTGAAGCTTTCTTT

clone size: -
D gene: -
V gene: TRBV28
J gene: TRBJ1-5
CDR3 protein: CASNIFPQHF
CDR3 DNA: TGTGCCAGCAATATATTTCCCCAGCATTTT

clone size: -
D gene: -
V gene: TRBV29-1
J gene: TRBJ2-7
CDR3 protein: CSVVGGGYEQYF
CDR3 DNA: TGCAGCGTTGTTGGGGGCGGCTACGAGCAGTACTTC

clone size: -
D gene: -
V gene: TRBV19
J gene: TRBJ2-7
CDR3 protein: CASSIAGGLEQYF
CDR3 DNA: TGTGCCAGTAGTATAGCGGGCGGCCTCGAGCAGTACTTC

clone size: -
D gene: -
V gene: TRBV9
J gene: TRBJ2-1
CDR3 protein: CASSHRDNSYNEQFF
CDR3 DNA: TGTGCCAGCAGCCACCGGGACAACTCCTACAATGAGCAGTTCTTC

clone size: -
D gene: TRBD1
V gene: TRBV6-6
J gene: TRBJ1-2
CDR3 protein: CASSGRDRGLYGYTF
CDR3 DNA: TGTGCCAGCAGTGGCCGGGACAGAGGACTCTATGGCTACACCTTC

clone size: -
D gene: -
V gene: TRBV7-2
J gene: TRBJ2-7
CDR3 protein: CASSLGGTTLAQQYF
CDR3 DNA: TGTGCCAGCAGCTTAGGAGGGACCACCCTCGCCCAGCAGTACTTC

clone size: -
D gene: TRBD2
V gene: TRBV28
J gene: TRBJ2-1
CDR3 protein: CASHFGVPSGSTYNEQFF
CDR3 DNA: TGTGCCAGCCACTTTGGGGTCCCTAGCGGGAGCACCTACAATGAGCAGTTCTTC

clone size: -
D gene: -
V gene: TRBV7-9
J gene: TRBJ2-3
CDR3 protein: CASSLAATQYF
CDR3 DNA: TGTGCCAGCAGCTTAGCGGCCACGCAGTATTTT

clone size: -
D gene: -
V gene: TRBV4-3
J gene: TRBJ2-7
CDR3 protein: CASSRADRGLYEQYF
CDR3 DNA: TGCGCCAGCAGCCGAGCCGACCGGGGGCTCTACGAGCAGTACTTC

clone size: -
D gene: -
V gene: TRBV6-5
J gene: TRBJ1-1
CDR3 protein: CATIDGGWKEGEAFF
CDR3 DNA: TGTGCCACCATCGACGGGGGTTGGAAGGAGGGTGAAGCTTTCTTT

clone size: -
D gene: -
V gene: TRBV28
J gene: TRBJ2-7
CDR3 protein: CASRAMGGGGVLEQYF
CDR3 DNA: TGTGCCAGCAGGGCGATGGGTGGGGGAGGAGTCCTCGAGCAGTACTTC

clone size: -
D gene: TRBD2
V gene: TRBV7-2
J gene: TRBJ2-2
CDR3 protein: CASSLGTSTGELFF
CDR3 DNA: TGTGCCAGCAGCTTAGGGACTAGTACGGGGGAGCTGTTTTTT

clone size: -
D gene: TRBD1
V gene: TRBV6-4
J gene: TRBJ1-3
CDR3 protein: CASSGLKDRGEGNTIYF
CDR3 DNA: TGTGCCAGCAGTGGACTCAAGGACAGGGGAGAGGGAAACACCATATATTTT

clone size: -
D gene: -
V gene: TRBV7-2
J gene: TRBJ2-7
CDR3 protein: CASSLAPGGSPYEQYF
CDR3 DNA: TGTGCCAGCAGCTTAGCGCCCGGGGGCTCCCCCTACGAGCAGTACTTC

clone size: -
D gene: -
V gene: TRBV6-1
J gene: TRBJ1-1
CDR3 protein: CASRRVFGTEAFF
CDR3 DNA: TGTGCCAGCAGGAGGGTTTTCGGGACTGAAGCTTTCTTT

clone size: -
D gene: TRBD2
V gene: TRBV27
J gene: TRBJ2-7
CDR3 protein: CASSVTSGRLTYEQYF
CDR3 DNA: TGTGCCAGCAGTGTTACTAGCGGGAGGTTGACCTACGAGCAGTACTTC

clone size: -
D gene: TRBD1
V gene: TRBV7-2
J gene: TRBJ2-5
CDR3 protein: CASSRQGLGETQYF
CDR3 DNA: TGTGCCAGCAGCAGACAGGGCTTAGGCGAGACCCAGTACTTC

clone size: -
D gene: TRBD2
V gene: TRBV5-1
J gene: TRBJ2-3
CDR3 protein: CASSGLAGGGTDTQYF
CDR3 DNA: TGCGCCAGCAGCGGCCTAGCGGGAGGGGGCACAGATACGCAGTATTTT

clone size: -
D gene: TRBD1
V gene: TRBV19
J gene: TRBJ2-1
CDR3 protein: CASSFRTGKTDEQFF
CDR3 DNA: TGTGCCAGTAGTTTCCGGACAGGGAAGACGGATGAGCAGTTCTTC

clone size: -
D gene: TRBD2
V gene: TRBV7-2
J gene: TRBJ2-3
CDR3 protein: CASSLEGPRTSATTDTQYF
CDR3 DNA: TGTGCCAGCAGCTTAGAAGGGCCCAGGACTAGCGCGACCACAGATACGCAGTATTTT

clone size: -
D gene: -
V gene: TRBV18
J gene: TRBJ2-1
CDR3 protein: CASSQGSANEQFF
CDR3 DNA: TGTGCCAGCTCACAGGGGTCCGCAAATGAGCAGTTCTTC

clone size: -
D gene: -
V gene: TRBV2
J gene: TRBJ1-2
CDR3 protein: CASSEAGTAYGYTF
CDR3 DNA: TGTGCCAGCAGTGAAGCGGGAACAGCTTATGGCTACACCTTC

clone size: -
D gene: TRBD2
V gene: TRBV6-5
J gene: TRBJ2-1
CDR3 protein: CASSSLAGGSYNEQFF
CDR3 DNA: TGTGCCAGCAGTTCCTTAGCGGGAGGATCCTACAATGAGCAGTTCTTC

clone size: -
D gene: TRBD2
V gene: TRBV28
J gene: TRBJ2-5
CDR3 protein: CASSLRTSGKETQYF
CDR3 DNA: TGTGCCAGCAGTCTCAGGACTAGCGGGAAAGAGACCCAGTACTTC

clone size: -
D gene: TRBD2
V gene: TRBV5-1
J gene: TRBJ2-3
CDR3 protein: CASSGGLAISTDTQYF
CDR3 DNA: TGCGCCAGCAGCGGGGGACTAGCTATAAGCACAGATACGCAGTATTTT

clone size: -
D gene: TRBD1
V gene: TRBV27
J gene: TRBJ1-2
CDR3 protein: CASSLSRDSYGYTF
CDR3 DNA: TGTGCCAGCAGTTTATCGAGGGACAGCTATGGCTACACCTTC

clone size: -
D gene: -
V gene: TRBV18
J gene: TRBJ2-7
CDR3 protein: CASSPGGERLSYEQYF
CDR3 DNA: TGTGCCAGCTCACCAGGGGGAGAGAGGCTTTCCTACGAGCAGTACTTC

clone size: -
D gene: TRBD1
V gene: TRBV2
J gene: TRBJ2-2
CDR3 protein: CASTRRGFTGELFF
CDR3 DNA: TGTGCCAGCACCCGCAGGGGGTTCACCGGGGAGCTGTTTTTT

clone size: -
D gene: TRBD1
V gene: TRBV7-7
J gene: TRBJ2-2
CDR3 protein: CASSLGAGGPNTGELFF
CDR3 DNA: TGTGCTAGCAGCTTAGGGGCAGGGGGCCCCAACACCGGGGAGCTGTTTTTT

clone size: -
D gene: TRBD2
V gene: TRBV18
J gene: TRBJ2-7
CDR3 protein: CASSPAGGSNEQYF
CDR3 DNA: TGTGCCAGCTCACCAGCGGGAGGGAGTAACGAGCAGTACTTC

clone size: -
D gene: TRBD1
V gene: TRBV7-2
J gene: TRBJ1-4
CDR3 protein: CASSLGIGQGGKLFF
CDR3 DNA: TGTGCCAGCAGCTTAGGGATCGGACAGGGAGGAAAACTGTTTTTT

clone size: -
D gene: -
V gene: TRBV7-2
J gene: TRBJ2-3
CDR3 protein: CASSPVADQDTQYF
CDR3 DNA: TGTGCCAGCAGCCCAGTAGCGGACCAGGATACGCAGTATTTT

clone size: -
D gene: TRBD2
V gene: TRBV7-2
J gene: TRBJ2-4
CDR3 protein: CASSSGLARYF
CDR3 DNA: TGTGCCAGCAGCTCGGGACTAGCGAGGTACTTC

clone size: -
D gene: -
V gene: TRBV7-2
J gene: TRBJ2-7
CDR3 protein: CASSLEGGRSYEQYF
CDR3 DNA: TGTGCCAGCAGCTTAGAGGGTGGGCGCAGCTACGAGCAGTACTTC

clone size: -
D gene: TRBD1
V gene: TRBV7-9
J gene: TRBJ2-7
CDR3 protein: CASSLGSGQGLYEQYF
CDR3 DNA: TGTGCCAGCAGTTTAGGGTCGGGACAGGGACTTTACGAGCAGTACTTC